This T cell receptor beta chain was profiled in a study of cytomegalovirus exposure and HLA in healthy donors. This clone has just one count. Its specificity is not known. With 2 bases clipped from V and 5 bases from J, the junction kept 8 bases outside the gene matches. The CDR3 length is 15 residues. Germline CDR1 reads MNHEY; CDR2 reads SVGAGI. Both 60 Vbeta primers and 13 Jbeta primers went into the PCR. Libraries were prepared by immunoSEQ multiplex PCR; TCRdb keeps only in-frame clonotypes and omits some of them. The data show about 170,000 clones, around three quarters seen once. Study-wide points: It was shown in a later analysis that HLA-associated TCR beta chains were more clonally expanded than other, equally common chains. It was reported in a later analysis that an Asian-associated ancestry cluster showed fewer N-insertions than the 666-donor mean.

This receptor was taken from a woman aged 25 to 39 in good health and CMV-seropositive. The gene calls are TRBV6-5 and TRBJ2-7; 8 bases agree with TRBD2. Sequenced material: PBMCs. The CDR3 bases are TGTGCCAGCAGTTACGAGCCAGCGGGAGACGACGAGCAGTACTTC. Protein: CASSYEPAGDDEQYF.